A selection of T cell receptor beta chains follows, all from one sample in a study of blood T cell repertoires in COVID-19. Repertoires were generated with immunoSEQ multiplex PCR, while TCRdb's copy carries only in-frame clones and drops some. In the table there are 130,000 or so clones, just over 85% of which are singletons. Sequenced sample: peripheral blood. These receptors all stem from a woman aged 60-75 years with acute or convalescent COVID-19. The conserved cysteine and the conserved F or W are not part of the CDR3 here. Each record gives: clone size, J gene, V gene, D gene, CDR3 protein. D genes are given only for firm matches. The listing skips clone size in some rows; elsewhere it reads once, few, many or a size class.

>.|TRBJ2-1|TRBV3-1/TRBV3-2|.
ASSYSGGNYNEQF
>once|TRBJ1-2|TRBV28|.
ASRNTGSNYGYT
>.|TRBJ2-3|TRBV15|.
ATSRDRGGYTDTQY
>.|TRBJ1-5|TRBV19|TRBD1
ASRDRGLKEDQPQH
>once|TRBJ1-3|TRBV5-1|.
ASSRARSGNTIY
>few|TRBJ1-2|TRBV25-1|.
ASSNYGTPYGYT
>once|TRBJ2-1|TRBV30|TRBD2
AWSVRGGNEQF
>few|TRBJ1-1|TRBV2|TRBD1
ATSRDRPPNTEAF
>.|TRBJ1-4|TRBV6-2/TRBV6-3|.
ASSYNRALEKLF
>.|TRBJ2-3|TRBV10-3|TRBD2
AISGALAGRTDTQY